These T cell receptor beta chains were read from a single sample in a study of blood T cell repertoires in COVID-19. Profiling relied on immunoSEQ multiplex PCR, and the TCRdb table lists in-frame clones only, not all of them. This sample has about 200,000 clones, with around 92% found just once. What was sequenced was PBMCs or T cells enriched from blood (not recorded which). The receptors shown here come from a woman between 18 and 29 years old who had recovered from COVID-19. Each CDR3 is given with its conserved first and last residue. The D gene is left open where the match is weak. Some rows have no size entry. The others give once, few or many, or a class for an expanded clone.

j_call | clone_size | cdr3_length | d_call | v_call | cdr3_aa | cdr3_nt
TRBJ1-6 | once | 16 | TRBD1 | TRBV6-5 | CASSYSGTGGKSPLHF | TGTGCCAGCAGTTACTCAGGGACAGGGGGGAAGTCACCCCTCCACTTT
TRBJ2-7 | . | 13 | . | TRBV2 | CASSGGLLYEQYF | TGTGCCAGCAGTGGGGGGCTTCTCTACGAGCAGTACTTC
TRBJ2-7 | . | 12 | TRBD1 | TRBV29-1 | CSGGQGVYEQYF | TGCAGCGGCGGACAGGGCGTCTACGAGCAGTACTTC
TRBJ2-3 | once | 15 | TRBD2 | TRBV9 | CASRGDYLGTDTQYF | TGTGCCAGCAGGGGGGACTACCTTGGCACAGATACGCAGTATTTT
TRBJ1-1 | . | 15 | TRBD1 | TRBV4-2 | CASSQETGMNTEAFF | TGTGCCAGCAGCCAAGAGACAGGGATGAACACTGAAGCTTTCTTT
TRBJ2-1 | . | 10 | . | TRBV24-1 | CATFREEQFF | TGTGCCACCTTTCGGGAAGAGCAGTTCTTC
TRBJ2-1 | . | 16 | TRBD2 | TRBV5-1 | CASSRVWRGINNEQFF | TGCGCCAGCAGCCGAGTTTGGCGGGGGATAAACAATGAGCAGTTCTTC
TRBJ2-5 | . | 17 | TRBD2 | TRBV3-1/TRBV3-2 | CASSPRLAGGPGETQYF | TGTGCCAGCAGCCCGCGCTTAGCGGGGGGGCCGGGGGAGACCCAGTACTTC
TRBJ2-1 | . | 15 | TRBD2 | TRBV9 | CASSVTSGGANEQFF | TGTGCCAGCAGCGTTACTAGCGGGGGGGCTAATGAGCAGTTCTTC
TRBJ2-7 | . | 14 | TRBD1 | TRBV19 | CASSTGTGVYEQYF | TGTGCCAGTAGTACCGGGACAGGGGTATACGAGCAGTACTTC
TRBJ1-1 | . | 15 | . | TRBV19 | CASSLNAGPNTEAFF | TGTGCCAGTAGCCTGAATGCGGGACCCAACACTGAAGCTTTCTTT
TRBJ1-4 | . | 14 | TRBD1 | TRBV11-2 | CASSLQGANEKLFF | TGTGCCAGCAGCTTACAGGGGGCTAATGAAAAACTGTTTTTT
TRBJ1-1 | . | 14 | . | TRBV11-2 | CASAMIGRGTEAFF | TGTGCCAGCGCGATGATAGGGAGGGGCACTGAAGCTTTCTTT
TRBJ1-2 | . | 15 | . | TRBV24-1 | CATSDQTGTGDGYTF | TGTGCCACCAGTGACCAAACCGGGACGGGAGATGGCTACACCTTC
TRBJ1-1 | once | 13 | . | TRBV7-9 | CASSANLNTEAFF | TGTGCCAGCAGCGCGAACCTGAACACTGAAGCTTTCTTT
TRBJ2-2 | few | 12 | . | TRBV11-2 | CASSLSQGELFF | TGTGCCAGCAGCTTGTCCCAGGGGGAGCTGTTTTTT
TRBJ1-2 | . | 16 | TRBD1 | TRBV28 | CASSTSGTGEGYGYTF | TGTGCCAGCAGTACATCCGGGACAGGGGAAGGCTATGGCTACACCTTC
TRBJ2-7 | . | 14 | . | TRBV6-5 | CASGGTASLYEQYF | TGTGCCAGCGGGGGGACAGCATCCCTCTACGAGCAGTACTTC
TRBJ2-3 | . | 15 | TRBD1 | TRBV5-1 | CASSLGGGRTDTQYF | TGCGCCAGCAGCTTGGGAGGGGGCCGCACAGATACGCAGTATTTT
TRBJ2-3 | once | 14 | . | TRBV11-1 | CASSSRGEGDTQYF | TGTGCCAGCAGCTCGAGGGGGGAGGGAGATACGCAGTATTTT
TRBJ2-7 | . | 15 | TRBD1 | TRBV5-5 | CASSRSGQGAYEQYF | TGTGCCAGCAGCCGATCGGGACAGGGGGCCTACGAGCAGTACTTC
TRBJ2-6 | . | 20 | . | TRBV15 | CATSIKGFLQGRSGANVLTF | TGTGCCACCAGTATTAAGGGGTTTTTACAGGGTAGATCTGGGGCCAACGTCCTGACTTTC
TRBJ1-1 | . | 15 | . | TRBV6-5 | CASTPQILMNTEAFF | TGTGCCAGCACTCCCCAAATTCTAATGAACACTGAAGCTTTCTTT
TRBJ2-2 | . | 17 | . | TRBV10-3 | CAISESRAGVGTGELFF | TGTGCCATCAGTGAGTCGAGGGCCGGGGTCGGCACCGGGGAGCTGTTTTTT
TRBJ2-7 | . | 14 | . | TRBV7-9 | CASSPNRETYEQYF | TGTGCCAGCAGCCCCAACAGGGAAACCTACGAGCAGTACTTC
TRBJ2-2 | . | 13 | . | TRBV2 | CASSGGGAGELFF | TGTGCCAGCAGTGGAGGCGGGGCGGGGGAGCTGTTTTTT
TRBJ1-6 | . | 14 | . | TRBV28 | CASKKPITHSPLHF | TGTGCCAGCAAAAAGCCAATTACTCATTCACCCCTCCACTTT
TRBJ2-2 | . | 16 | TRBD2 | TRBV11-3 | CASRNRSGGAAGELFF | TGTGCCAGCAGGAACCGTAGCGGGGGGGCCGCCGGGGAGCTGTTTTTT
TRBJ1-5 | . | 14 | . | TRBV25-1 | CASSLTGSNQPQHF | TGTGCCAGCAGTCTTACAGGGAGCAATCAGCCCCAGCATTTT
TRBJ1-5 | . | 14 | TRBD1 | TRBV7-9 | CASSSGQGGQPQHF | TGTGCCAGCAGCTCAGGACAGGGAGGGCAGCCCCAGCATTTT
TRBJ1-4 | . | 15 | . | TRBV27 | CASSLKAHSGKKLFF | TGTGCCAGCAGTTTAAAGGCACATTCCGGGAAGAAACTGTTTTTT
TRBJ2-7 | . | 15 | TRBD1 | TRBV28 | CASSAPGQGSYEQYF | TGTGCCAGCAGTGCCCCGGGACAGGGTAGCTACGAGCAGTACTTC
TRBJ2-5 | . | 13 | . | TRBV19 | CASSDDNQETQYF | TGTGCCAGTAGTGACGACAATCAAGAGACCCAGTACTTC
TRBJ2-7 | . | 15 | TRBD1 | TRBV24-1 | CATSDTRTGRYEQYF | TGTGCCACCAGTGATACTAGGACAGGGCGCTACGAGCAGTACTTC
TRBJ2-1 | . | 16 | TRBD2 | TRBV24-1 | CATSRTSGGRWNEQFF | TGTGCCACCAGCCGGACTAGCGGGGGCCGTTGGAATGAGCAGTTCTTC
TRBJ1-3 | . | 15 | . | TRBV11-2 | CASSLEPGIGNTIYF | TGTGCCAGCAGCTTAGAGCCAGGGATAGGAAACACCATATATTTT
TRBJ1-4 | . | 15 | . | TRBV3-1/TRBV3-2 | CASSQGGARNEKLFF | TGTGCCAGCAGCCAAGGTGGGGCCCGTAATGAAAAACTGTTTTTT
TRBJ2-7 | . | 13 | . | TRBV19 | CASSTPGAREQYF | TGTGCCAGTAGTACTCCAGGGGCGCGGGAGCAGTACTTC
TRBJ1-2 | . | 13 | TRBD1 | TRBV7-9 | CASIPTGDYGYTF | TGTGCCAGCATCCCGACAGGGGACTATGGCTACACCTTC
TRBJ2-7 | . | 15 | TRBD2 | TRBV3-1/TRBV3-2 | CASSPAGGGAYEQYF | TGTGCCAGCAGCCCTGCGGGAGGGGGTGCCTACGAGCAGTACTTC
TRBJ1-1 | . | 15 | TRBD1 | TRBV14 | CASSEDRAPFTEAFF | TGTGCCAGCAGCGAAGACAGGGCGCCGTTCACTGAAGCTTTCTTT
TRBJ2-5 | . | 15 | . | TRBV28 | CASSSRQGPWETQYF | TGTGCCAGCAGTAGTCGGCAGGGGCCCTGGGAGACCCAGTACTTC
TRBJ1-2 | . | 12 | . | TRBV30 | CAWSVSVDGYTF | TGTGCCTGGAGTGTATCGGTAGATGGCTACACCTTC
TRBJ2-4 | . | 15 | . | TRBV24-1 | CATSDAGQSGNIQYF | TGTGCCACCAGTGACGCTGGACAAAGCGGGAACATTCAGTACTTC
TRBJ1-1 | once | 15 | TRBD1 | TRBV7-3 | CASSLSGQVNTEAFF | TGTGCCAGCAGCTTATCGGGACAGGTGAACACTGAAGCTTTCTTT
TRBJ2-5 | . | 14 | . | TRBV4-1 | CASSQDRFQETQYF | TGCGCCAGCAGCCAAGACAGATTTCAAGAGACCCAGTACTTC
TRBJ2-2 | . | 14 | . | TRBV4-2 | CASSPRLEARELFF | TGTGCCAGCAGCCCCCGCCTGGAGGCCCGGGAGCTGTTTTTT
TRBJ1-3 | . | 16 | TRBD1 | TRBV2 | CASSEARTGFGNTIYF | TGTGCCAGCAGTGAAGCGCGGACAGGGTTTGGAAACACCATATATTTT
TRBJ1-1 | . | 17 | TRBD1 | TRBV3-1/TRBV3-2 | CASSHLAGGVIDTEAFF | TGTGCCAGCAGCCACCTTGCAGGGGGCGTCATAGACACTGAAGCTTTCTTT
TRBJ1-1 | . | 12 | . | TRBV6-6 | CATTSWGGEAFF | TGTGCCACGACTTCCTGGGGGGGAGAAGCTTTCTTT
TRBJ2-7 | once | 13 | . | TRBV5-6 | CASSLGQLYEQYF | TGTGCCAGCAGCTTGGGACAGCTTTACGAGCAGTACTTC
TRBJ1-5 | . | 15 | . | TRBV19 | CASKGRNRADQPQHF | TGTGCCAGTAAGGGGCGAAACAGGGCCGATCAGCCCCAGCATTTT
TRBJ2-1 | . | 13 | . | TRBV3-1/TRBV3-2 | CASSQDRGNEQFF | TGTGCCAGCAGCCAAGATCGAGGAAATGAGCAGTTCTTC